The next 16 T cell receptor beta chains were all read from a single sample in a study of cytomegalovirus exposure and HLA in healthy donors. Here immunoSEQ multiplex PCR was the method, and the copy in TCRdb shows in-frame clones only, minus some. The table includes approximately 300,000 clones, 80% to 90% detected once. The specimen sequenced was PBMCs. The receptor source for this set is a woman younger than 35 in good health and CMV-seronegative.

The V and J genes are TRBV28 and TRBJ1-2; no clear D. Between the trimmed V and J ends, which lost 4 bases and 7 bases, there was a span of 10 bases. The germline CDR1 and CDR2 sequences are MDHEN and SYDVKM. This CDR3 has 12 amino acids. The CDR3 DNA sequence: TGTGCCAGCAGTTCTCGAGGTTTTGGCTACACCTTC. It is translated as CASSSRGFGYTF.

This clone was seen just once. The CDR3 DNA follows: TGTGCCAGCAGCAATTCGGTCGGTTCAGATACGCAGTATTTT. This translates into CASSNSVGSDTQYF. V is TRBV7-9 and J is TRBJ2-3, with D unclear. There are 14 residues in the CDR3. Germline V gene lookup returns CDR1 SEHNR and CDR2 FQNEAQ (reference sequence). V lost 5 bases and J lost 4, with 13 bases in between.

This clone was seen once. This chain uses TRBV7-9 with TRBJ2-5; weak D call: TRBD2 (5 bases). Germline CDR1 reads SEHNR; CDR2 reads FQNEAQ (reference sequence). This CDR3 has 13 residues. Trimming took 7 bases from V and 0 from J, leaving 9 bases between them. The DNA for the CDR3 is TGTGCCAGCAACGGACTCAACCAAGAGACCCAGTACTTC. Amino acids: CASNGLNQETQYF.

This chain connects TRBV4-1 to TRBJ1-1; D perhaps matches TRBD1 (6 bases). CDR1 is MGHRA and CDR2 is YSYEKL in the germline V gene. The CDR3 has 16 residues. With 0 bases removed from V and 8 bases from J, the gap between germline ends came to 19 bases. The CDR3 loop is CASSQDPYPTGSEAFF. As DNA, the CDR3 is TGCGCCAGCAGCCAAGATCCTTATCCCACAGGGTCGGAAGCTTTCTTT.

The CDR3 loop reads CASSLNYDNEQFF. CDR3 coding DNA: TGTGCCAGCAGCTTAAACTATGACAATGAGCAGTTCTTC. The rearrangement joins TRBV7-2 to TRBJ2-1, with no clear D. Trimming cost V 2 bases and J 5 bases, with 7 bases left between them. Germline loops: CDR1 SGHTA, CDR2 FQGNSA. This CDR3 is built from 13 residues.

The rearrangement uses TRBV5-5 and TRBJ1-1; 7 nucleotides line up with TRBD1. Germline CDR1 SGHKS, CDR2 YYEKEE (reference sequence). With 3 bases clipped from V and 0 bases from J, the junction kept 5 bases outside the gene matches. This CDR3 contains 15 residues. The CDR3 reads CASSSWDSLNTEAFF. DNA for the CDR3: TGTGCCAGCAGCTCGTGGGACAGTCTGAACACTGAAGCTTTCTTT.

The J gene is TRBJ2-7, the V gene TRBV5-6; tentatively, D is TRBD1 (5 bases). The germline V gene has CDR1 SGHDT and CDR2 YYEEEE. V was shortened by 4 bases and J by 0 bases, with 11 bases between the two germline ends. The length of the CDR3 is 14 residues. CDR3 sequence (DNA): TGTGCCAGCAGCGCCGGACACAGCTCCTACGAGCAGTACTTC. This sequence encodes CASSAGHSSYEQYF. Complete variable domain (other parts from reference TRBV5-6 and TRBJ2-7): DAGVTQSPTHLIKTRGQQVTLRCSPKSGHDTVSWYQQALGQGPQFIFQYYEEEERQRGNFPDRFSGHQFPNYSSELNVNALLLGDSALYLCASSAGHSSYEQYFGPGTRLTVT.

On this clone: One end of the junction fails to match germline, which may point to a read error. CDR3 in DNA: TGTGCTAGCAGCTTCAACGAGAAAGAGACCCAGTACTTC. Protein sequence: CASSFNEKETQYF. This chain links TRBV7-7 with TRBJ2-5; no firm D call. This CDR3 comprises 13 residues. Germline V lookup: CDR1 SSHAT, CDR2 FNYEAQ (reference sequence).

The chain joins TRBV4-2 to TRBJ1-5; D gene uncertain. Deletions cut 1 base from V and 4 bases from J, with 5 bases between. The CDR3 loop spans 13 amino acids. The V gene's germline CDR1 is LGHNA and CDR2 YNFKEQ. In DNA, the CDR3 is TGTGCCAGCAGCCAAGGGGAGAATCAGCCCCAGCATTTT. It yields the protein CASSQGENQPQHF.

V is TRBV9 and J is TRBJ1-1; the match to TRBD1 covers 11 bases. Germline CDR1 reads SGDLS; CDR2 reads YYNGEE. Trimming at V came to 0 bases and at J to 12 bases, leaving 4 bases not matched to a gene. The CDR3 spans 13 residues. This chain's CDR3 is CASSVDGQGATFF. The CDR3 DNA follows: TGTGCCAGCAGCGTAGATGGACAGGGGGCAACTTTCTTT.

This clone was recorded only once. The rearrangement uses TRBV28 and TRBJ1-1, with unresolved D. The CDR3 totals 13 residues. The germline CDR1 and CDR2 sequences are MDHEN and SYDVKM. Trimming pared 2 bases from V and 3 bases from J, leaving 7 bases between. CDR3 nucleotide sequence: TGTGCCAGCAGTTTACCCACGGACACTGAAGCTTTCTTT. Its translation is CASSLPTDTEAFF.

The V call is TRBV29-1, the J call TRBJ1-1; the match to TRBD1 covers 10 bases. The CDR3 covers 17 residues. CDR1 is SQVTM, CDR2 ANQGSEA, per germline. V gave up 5 bases and J gave up 0 bases; unmatched junction bases: 12. DNA of the CDR3: TGCAGCGTTACCGGGACAGGGGTCGATCTAATGAACACTGAAGCTTTCTTT. Translating it yields CSVTGTGVDLMNTEAFF.

The chain recombines TRBV2 with TRBJ2-7, with 7 bases lining up with TRBD1. The germline V gene encodes CDR1 SNHLY and CDR2 FYNNEI. The CDR3 totals 14 residues. The junction had 9 bases not matched to a gene; V was cut back by 6 bases and J by 4 bases. The CDR3, as DNA: TGTGCCAGCAGCAACTGGGACAGTAGGTACGAGCAGTACTTC. It codes for CASSNWDSRYEQYF. Full variable domain (outside the CDR3, taken from reference TRBV2 and TRBJ2-7): EPEVTQTPSHQVTQMGQEVILRCVPISNHLYFYWYRQILGQKVEFLVSFYNNEISEKSEIFDDQFSVERPDGSNFTLKIRSTKLEDSAMYFCASSNWDSRYEQYFGPGTRLTVT.

The chain links TRBV14 to TRBJ2-5; 7 positions match TRBD2. This CDR3 has 17 amino acids. Trimming took 1 base from V and 4 from J; bases not matched to a gene: 12. CDR1 SGHDN and CDR2 FVKESK come from the germline V gene. Here the CDR3 reads CASSQGSSSGNIETQYF. CDR3 coding DNA: TGTGCCAGCAGCCAAGGCTCTTCCAGCGGGAACATAGAGACCCAGTACTTC. Supplemented by reference TRBV14 and TRBJ2-5, the full variable domain reads EAGVTQFPSHSVIEKGQTVTLRCDPISGHDNLYWYRRVMGKEIKFLLHFVKESKQDESGMPNNRFLAERTGGTYSTLKVQPAELEDSGVYFCASSQGSSSGNIETQYFGPGTRLLVL.

The rearrangement uses TRBV9 and TRBJ2-1; TRBD2 aligns across 10 bases. V was clipped by 4 bases and J by 7 bases; unmatched bases: 8. Germline lookup yields CDR1 SGDLS and CDR2 YYNGEE. The CDR3 contains 15 residues. Written as DNA, the CDR3 is TGTGCCAGCAGCAAATCCGGGACTAGCGCTAATGAGCAGTTCTTC. Translating it yields CASSKSGTSANEQFF.

The chain uses TRBV18 and TRBJ2-2; D possibly corresponds to TRBD1 (5 bases). This CDR3 has 16 amino acids. Germline loops: CDR1 KGHSH, CDR2 LQKENI. V was trimmed by 0 bases and J by 4 bases, leaving 12 bases between them. The CDR3 nucleotides read TGTGCCAGCTCACCACCGGGGCAGGCCTCCACCGGGGAGCTGTTTTTT. This translates into CASSPPGQASTGELFF. The full variable domain, completed using reference TRBV18 and TRBJ2-2, is NAGVMQNPRHLVRRRGQEARLRCSPMKGHSHVYWYRQLPEEGLKFMVYLQKENIIDESGMPKERFSAEFPKEGPSILRIQQVVRGDSAAYFCASSPPGQASTGELFFGEGSRLTVL.